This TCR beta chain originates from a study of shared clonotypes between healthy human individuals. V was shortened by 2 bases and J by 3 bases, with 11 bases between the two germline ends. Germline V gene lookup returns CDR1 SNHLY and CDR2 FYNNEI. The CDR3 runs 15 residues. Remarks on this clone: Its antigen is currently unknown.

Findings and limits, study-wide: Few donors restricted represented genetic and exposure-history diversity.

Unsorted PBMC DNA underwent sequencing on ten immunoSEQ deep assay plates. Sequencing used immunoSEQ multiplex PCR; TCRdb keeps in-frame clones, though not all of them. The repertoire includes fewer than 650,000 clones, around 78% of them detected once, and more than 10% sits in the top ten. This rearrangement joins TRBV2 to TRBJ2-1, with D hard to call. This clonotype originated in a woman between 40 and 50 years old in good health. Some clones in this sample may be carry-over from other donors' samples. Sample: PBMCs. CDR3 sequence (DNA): TGTGCCAGCAGTGAACCGCTCGAGAACTACAATGAGCAGTTCTTC. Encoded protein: CASSEPLENYNEQFF.